This note documents a single T cell receptor (beta chain) sequence. The target antigen is unknown. The sample contains more than one DNA sequence encoding this CDR3. These data are taken from a study of shared clonotypes between healthy human individuals. The study's findings and limits: Compared with clonotypes that all four donors shared, non-shared clonotypes had lower generation probabilities. Tissue TCR repertoires likely differ from these blood-only repertoires.

The germline V gene encodes CDR1 MDHEN and CDR2 SYDVKM. V shed 6 bases and J shed 7 bases, with 7 bases lying between them. The CDR3 is 11 residues long. It was into CD45RA+ naive and CD45RA-negative memory subsets that the CD4+ cells were split. The assay was immunoSEQ multiplex PCR, and TCRdb's table has in-frame clones only and misses some. The sample holds 2 million to 2.5 million clones; approximately 90% are singletons and the top ten take approximately 0.41%. This sequence originates from a man aged 18 to 35 in good health. Some clones in this sample may be carry-over from other donors' samples. Input material: naive CD4+ T cells from PBMCs. The subset is: CD45RA+ positively selected. The V gene is TRBV28, the J gene TRBJ2-1; no firm D call. The DNA of the CDR3 is TGTGCCAGCAGCCTCGGGAATGAGCAGTTCTTC. Encoded protein: CASSLGNEQFF.